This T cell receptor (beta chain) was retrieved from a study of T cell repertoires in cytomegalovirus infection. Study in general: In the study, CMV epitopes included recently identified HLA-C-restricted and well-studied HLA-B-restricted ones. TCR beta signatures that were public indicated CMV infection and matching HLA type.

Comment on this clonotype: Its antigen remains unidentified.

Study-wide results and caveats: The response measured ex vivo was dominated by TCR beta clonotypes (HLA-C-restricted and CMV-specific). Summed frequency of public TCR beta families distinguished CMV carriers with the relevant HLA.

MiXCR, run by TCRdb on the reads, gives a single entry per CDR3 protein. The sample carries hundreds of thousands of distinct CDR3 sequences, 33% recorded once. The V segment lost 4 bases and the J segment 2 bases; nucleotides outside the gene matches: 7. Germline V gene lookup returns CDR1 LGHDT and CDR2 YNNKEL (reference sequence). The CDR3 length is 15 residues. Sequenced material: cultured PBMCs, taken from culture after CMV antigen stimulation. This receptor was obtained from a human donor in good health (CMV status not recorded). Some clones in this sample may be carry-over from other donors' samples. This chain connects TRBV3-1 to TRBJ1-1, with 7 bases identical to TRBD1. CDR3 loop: CASSPGQVGNTEAFF. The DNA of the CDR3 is TGTGCCAGCAGCCCAGGACAGGTCGGAAACACTGAAGCTTTCTTT.